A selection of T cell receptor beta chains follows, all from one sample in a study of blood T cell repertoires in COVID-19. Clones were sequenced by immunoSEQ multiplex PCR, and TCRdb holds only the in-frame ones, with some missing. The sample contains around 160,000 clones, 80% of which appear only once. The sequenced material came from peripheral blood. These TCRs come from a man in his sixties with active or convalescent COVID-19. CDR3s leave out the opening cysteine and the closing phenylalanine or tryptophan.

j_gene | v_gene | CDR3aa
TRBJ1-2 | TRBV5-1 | ASRLWSGDYGYT
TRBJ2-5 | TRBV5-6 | ASSLTGIQETQY
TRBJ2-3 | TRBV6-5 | ASSRRQADTQY
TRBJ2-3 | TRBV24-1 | ATSDPGLAGVRDTQY
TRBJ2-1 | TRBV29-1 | SGATPGPGNNEQF
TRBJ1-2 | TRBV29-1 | SVEATVGGDYGYT
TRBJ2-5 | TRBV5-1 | ASSLGDRVETQY
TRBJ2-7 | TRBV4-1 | ASSQDPAGGKDEQY
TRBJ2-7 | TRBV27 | ASSPREYHEQY
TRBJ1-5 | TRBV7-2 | ATRSGGDQPQH
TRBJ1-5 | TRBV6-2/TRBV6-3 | ASSYEAVRQPQH
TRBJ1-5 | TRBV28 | ASSPWRTGSNQPQH
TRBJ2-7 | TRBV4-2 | ASSQPDRVLYEQY
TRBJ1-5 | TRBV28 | ASSWDRGSQPQH
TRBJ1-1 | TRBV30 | AWSVQGWTEAF
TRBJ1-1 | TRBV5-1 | ASSPATGTNTEAF
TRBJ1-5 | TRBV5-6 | ASSSHGQGGSNQPQH
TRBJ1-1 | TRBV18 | ASSLTENTEAF
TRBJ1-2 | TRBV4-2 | ASSQGGSDGYT
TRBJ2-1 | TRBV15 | ATRNTGTEQF
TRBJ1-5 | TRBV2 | ASRDRDTAQPQH
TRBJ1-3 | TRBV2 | ASSPGGSGNTIY
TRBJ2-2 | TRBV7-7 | ASSLEQFGSTGELF
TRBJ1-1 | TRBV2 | ASSSQGVNTEAF
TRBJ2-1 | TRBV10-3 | AISEKREDEQF
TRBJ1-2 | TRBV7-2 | ASSPGGGLYGYT
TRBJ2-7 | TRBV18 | ASSPQWTPLYEQY
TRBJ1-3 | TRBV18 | ASSRDSHSGNTIY
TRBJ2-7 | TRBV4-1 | ASSQGLTSFSEQY
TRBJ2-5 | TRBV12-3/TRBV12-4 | ASGTILGGAQY
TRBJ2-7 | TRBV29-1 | SVARGRYEQY
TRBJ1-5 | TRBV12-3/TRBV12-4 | ASSPDREQPQH
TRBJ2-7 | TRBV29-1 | SVGKTGDSEGYEQY
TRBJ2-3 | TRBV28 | ASRARGGFVDTQY
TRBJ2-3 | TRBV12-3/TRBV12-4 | ANSPLSTDTQY
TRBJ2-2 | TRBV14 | ASTLRQGQNSANTGELF
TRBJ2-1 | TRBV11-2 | ASSLGAESSYNEQF
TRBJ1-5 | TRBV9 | ASSPGVRAGQPQH
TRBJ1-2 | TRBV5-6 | ASTSREGGYT
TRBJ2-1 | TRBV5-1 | ASSLGLAGPAYNEQF
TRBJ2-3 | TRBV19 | ASSISRAPSTDTQY
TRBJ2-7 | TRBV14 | ASSQGNSGRGWSYEQY
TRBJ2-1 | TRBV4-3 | ASSQGGSRHNEQF
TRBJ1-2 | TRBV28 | ASSETGAPTNYGYT
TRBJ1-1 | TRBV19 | ASSILQGNTEAF
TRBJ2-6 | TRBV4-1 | ASSLKSSGANVLT
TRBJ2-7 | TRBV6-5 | ASRRTSGVFYEQY
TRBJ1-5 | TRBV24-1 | ATSPSGGSQPQH
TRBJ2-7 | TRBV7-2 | ASSPTGGAVAEQY
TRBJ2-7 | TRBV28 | ASDSGSPYEQY
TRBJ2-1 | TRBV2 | ASNYRGLSSYNEQF
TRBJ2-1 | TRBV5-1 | ASSPLREQNEQF
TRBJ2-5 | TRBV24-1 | ATSGRGQLKETQY
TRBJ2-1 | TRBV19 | ASSTPGATLGNEQF
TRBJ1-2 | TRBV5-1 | ASSSRGQGVYGYT
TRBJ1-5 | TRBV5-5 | ASSLVSGPGPQH
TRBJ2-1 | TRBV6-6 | ASSYGGVGYNEQF
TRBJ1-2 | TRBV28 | ASSPRQYGYT
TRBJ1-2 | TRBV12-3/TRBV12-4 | ASSQTGGAGYT